The source of this T cell receptor (beta chain) is a study of PD-1 blockade in classical Hodgkin lymphoma. Study-level results: Diminished baseline TCR diversity has been reported in newly diagnosed patients relative to healthy donors.

In regard to this clone: What it recognizes is unknown.

Germline CDR1 is LNHDA and CDR2 is SQIVND (reference sequence). The germline V and J ends were trimmed by 3 bases and 4 bases, with 12 bases remaining between them. This CDR3 is 14 amino acids long. Time point: newly diagnosed, previously untreated cHL patient sample. Comparison used PBMCs from newly diagnosed, untreated classical Hodgkin lymphoma. Profiling relied on immunoSEQ multiplex PCR, and the TCRdb table lists in-frame clones only, not all of them. Seen here are some 27,000 clones, roughly 92% observed once, and the top ten hold roughly 3.8%. The receptor comes from a human donor with classical Hodgkin lymphoma. The chain recombines TRBV19 with TRBJ1-2; D call uncertain. The material sequenced was peripheral blood mononuclear cells (PBMCs). CDR3 amino acids: CASSIEGVGYGYTF. For the CDR3, the DNA is TGTGCCAGTAGTATCGAGGGAGTTGGCTATGGCTACACCTTC.